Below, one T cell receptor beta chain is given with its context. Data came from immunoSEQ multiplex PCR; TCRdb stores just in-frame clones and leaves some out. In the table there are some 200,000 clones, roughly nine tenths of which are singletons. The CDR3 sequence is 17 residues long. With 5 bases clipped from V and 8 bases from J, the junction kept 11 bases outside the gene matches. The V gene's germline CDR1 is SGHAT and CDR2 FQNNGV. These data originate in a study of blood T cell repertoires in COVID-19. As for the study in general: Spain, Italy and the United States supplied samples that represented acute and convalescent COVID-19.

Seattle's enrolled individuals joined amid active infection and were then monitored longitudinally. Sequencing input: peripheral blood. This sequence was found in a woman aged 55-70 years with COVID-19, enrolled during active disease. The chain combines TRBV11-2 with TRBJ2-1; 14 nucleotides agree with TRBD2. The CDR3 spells CASSRTSGRLALYEQFF. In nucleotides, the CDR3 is TGTGCCAGCAGCCGGACTAGCGGGAGGCTAGCCCTTTATGAGCAGTTCTTC.